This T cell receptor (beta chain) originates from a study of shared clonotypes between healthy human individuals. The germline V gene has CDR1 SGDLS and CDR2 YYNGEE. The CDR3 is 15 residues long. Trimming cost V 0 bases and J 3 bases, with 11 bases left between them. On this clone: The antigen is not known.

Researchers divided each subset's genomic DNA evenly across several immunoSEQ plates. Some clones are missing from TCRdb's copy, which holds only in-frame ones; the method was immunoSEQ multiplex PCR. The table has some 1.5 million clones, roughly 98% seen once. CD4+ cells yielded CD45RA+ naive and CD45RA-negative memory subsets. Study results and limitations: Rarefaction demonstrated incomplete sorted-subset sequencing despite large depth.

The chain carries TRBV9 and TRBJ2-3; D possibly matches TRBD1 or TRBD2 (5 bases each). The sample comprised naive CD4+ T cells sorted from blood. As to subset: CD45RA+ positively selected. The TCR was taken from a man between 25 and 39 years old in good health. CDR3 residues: CASSVVGTETDTQYF. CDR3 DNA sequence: TGTGCCAGCAGCGTAGTGGGGACGGAAACAGATACGCAGTATTTT. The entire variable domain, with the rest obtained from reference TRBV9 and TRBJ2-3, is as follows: DSGVTQTPKHLITATGQRVTLRCSPRSGDLSVYWYQQSLDQGLQFLIQYYNGEERAKGNILERFSAQQFPDLHSELNLSSLELGDSALYFCASSVVGTETDTQYFGPGTRLTVL.